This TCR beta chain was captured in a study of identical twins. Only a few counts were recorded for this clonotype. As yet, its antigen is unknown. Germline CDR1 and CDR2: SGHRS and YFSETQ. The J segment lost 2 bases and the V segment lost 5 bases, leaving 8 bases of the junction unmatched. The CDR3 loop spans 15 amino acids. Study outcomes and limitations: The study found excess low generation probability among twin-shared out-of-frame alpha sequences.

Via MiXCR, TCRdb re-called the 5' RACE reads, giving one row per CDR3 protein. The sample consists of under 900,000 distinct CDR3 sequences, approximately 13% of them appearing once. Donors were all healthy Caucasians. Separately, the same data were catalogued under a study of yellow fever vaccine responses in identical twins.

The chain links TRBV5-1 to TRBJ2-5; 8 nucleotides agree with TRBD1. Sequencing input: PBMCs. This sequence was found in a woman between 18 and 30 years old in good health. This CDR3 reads CASRLVGQGQETQYF. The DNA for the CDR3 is TGCGCCAGCAGACTTGTCGGACAGGGACAAGAGACCCAGTACTTC.